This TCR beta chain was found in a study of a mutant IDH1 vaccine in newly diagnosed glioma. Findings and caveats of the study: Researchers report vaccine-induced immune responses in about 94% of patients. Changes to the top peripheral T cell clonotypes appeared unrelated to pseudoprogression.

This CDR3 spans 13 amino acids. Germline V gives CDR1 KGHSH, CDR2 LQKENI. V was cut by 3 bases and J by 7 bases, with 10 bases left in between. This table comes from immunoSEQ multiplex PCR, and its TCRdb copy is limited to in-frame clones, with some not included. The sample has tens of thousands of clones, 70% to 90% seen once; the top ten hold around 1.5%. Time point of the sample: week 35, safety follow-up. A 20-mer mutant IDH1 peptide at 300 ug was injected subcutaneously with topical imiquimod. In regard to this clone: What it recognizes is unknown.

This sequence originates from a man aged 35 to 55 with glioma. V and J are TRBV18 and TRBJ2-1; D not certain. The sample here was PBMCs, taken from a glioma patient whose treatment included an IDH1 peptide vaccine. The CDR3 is CASSPQQLNEQFF. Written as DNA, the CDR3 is TGTGCCAGCTCACCGCAACAGCTTAATGAGCAGTTCTTC.